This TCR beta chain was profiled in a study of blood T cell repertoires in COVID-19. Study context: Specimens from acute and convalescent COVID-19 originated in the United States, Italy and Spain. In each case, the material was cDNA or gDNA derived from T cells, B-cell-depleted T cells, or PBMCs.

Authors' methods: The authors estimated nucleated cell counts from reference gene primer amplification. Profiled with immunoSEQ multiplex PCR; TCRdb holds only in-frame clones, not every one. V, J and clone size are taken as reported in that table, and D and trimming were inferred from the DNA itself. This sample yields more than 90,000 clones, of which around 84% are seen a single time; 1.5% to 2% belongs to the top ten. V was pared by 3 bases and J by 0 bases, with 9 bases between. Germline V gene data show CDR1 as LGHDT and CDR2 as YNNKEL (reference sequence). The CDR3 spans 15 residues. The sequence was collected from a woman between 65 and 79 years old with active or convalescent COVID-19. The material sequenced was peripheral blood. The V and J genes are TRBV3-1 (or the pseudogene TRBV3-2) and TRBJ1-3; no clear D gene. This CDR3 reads CASSQTLSSGNTIYF. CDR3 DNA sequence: TGTGCCAGCAGCCAGACTCTGAGCTCTGGAAACACCATATATTTT.